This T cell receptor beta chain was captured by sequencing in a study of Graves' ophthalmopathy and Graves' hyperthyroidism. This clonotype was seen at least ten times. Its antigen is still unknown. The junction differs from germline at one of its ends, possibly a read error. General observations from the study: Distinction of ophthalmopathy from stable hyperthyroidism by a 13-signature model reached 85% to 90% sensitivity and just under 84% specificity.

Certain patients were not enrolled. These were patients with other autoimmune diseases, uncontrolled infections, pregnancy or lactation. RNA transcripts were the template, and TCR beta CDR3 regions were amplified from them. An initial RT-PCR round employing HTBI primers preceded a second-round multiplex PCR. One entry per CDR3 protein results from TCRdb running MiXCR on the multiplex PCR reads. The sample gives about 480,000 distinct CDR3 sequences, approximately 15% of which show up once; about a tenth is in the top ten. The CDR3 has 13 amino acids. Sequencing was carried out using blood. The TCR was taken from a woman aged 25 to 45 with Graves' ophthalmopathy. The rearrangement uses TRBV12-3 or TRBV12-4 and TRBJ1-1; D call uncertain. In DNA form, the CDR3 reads TGCGCCAGCAGCCCTTCAGTGAACACTGAAGCTTTCTTT. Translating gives CASSPSVNTEAFF.